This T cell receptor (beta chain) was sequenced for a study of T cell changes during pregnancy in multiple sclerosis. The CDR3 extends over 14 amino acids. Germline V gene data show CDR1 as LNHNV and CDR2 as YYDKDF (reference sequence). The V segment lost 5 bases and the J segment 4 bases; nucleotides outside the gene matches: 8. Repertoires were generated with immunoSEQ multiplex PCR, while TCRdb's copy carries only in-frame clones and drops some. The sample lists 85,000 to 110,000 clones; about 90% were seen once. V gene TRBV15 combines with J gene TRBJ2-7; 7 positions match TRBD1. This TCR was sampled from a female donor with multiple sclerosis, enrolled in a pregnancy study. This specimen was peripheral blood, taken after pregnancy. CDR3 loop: CATSDDRVRYEQYF. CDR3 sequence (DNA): TGTGCCACCAGCGACGACAGGGTCCGGTACGAGCAGTACTTC.